This T cell receptor (beta chain) is drawn from a study of blood T cell repertoires in COVID-19. Turning to the study itself: T cells, B-cell-depleted T cells, or PBMCs supplied cDNA or gDNA.

In Seattle, patients joined the study during active infection and were tracked longitudinally. In the original processing: Amplification of reference gene primers provided the estimated nucleated cell counts. Sequencing used immunoSEQ multiplex PCR; TCRdb keeps in-frame clones, though not all of them. Clone size and V and J calls were adopted from that table, with D and trimming inferred from the DNA. The sample has some 500,000 clones; about 89% are singletons. In regard to this clone: This CDR3 is also generated by other DNA sequences in the sample.

The sample was peripheral blood. The receptor comes from a woman aged 50 to 65 with COVID-19, enrolled during active disease.

The CDR3 loop reads CAWRGAPNTGELFF. Here the CDR3 DNA reads TGTGCCTGGAGGGGGGCACCGAACACCGGGGAGCTGTTTTTT. The V gene is TRBV30, the J gene TRBJ2-2, with D possibly matching TRBD1 (6 bases). CDR1 is GTSNPN, CDR2 SVGIG, per germline (reference sequence). The CDR3 loop spans 14 amino acids. V lost 3 bases and J lost 0, with 8 bases in between.